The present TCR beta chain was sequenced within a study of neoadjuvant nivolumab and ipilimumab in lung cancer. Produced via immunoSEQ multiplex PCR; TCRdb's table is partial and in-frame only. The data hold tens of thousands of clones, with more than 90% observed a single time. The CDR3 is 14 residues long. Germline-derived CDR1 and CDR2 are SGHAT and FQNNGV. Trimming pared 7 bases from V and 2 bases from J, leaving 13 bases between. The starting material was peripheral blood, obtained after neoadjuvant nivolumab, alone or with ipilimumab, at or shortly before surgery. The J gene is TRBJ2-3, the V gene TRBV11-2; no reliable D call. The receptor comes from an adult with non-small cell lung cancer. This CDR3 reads CASTPGVFTDTQYF. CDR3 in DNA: TGTGCCAGCACCCCAGGTGTTTTCACAGATACGCAGTATTTT.